The text below deals with one T cell receptor beta chain. The antigen remains undetermined. Within Nashville, Tennessee resided all donors, each a Caucasian adult. Using immunoSEQ multiplex PCR, the repertoire was profiled, and TCRdb retains in-frame clones only, with some absent. The sample holds about 2 million clones, over 85% seen once. The sample is drawn from a study of shared clonotypes between healthy human individuals. General study findings and limits: Specimens sampled were limited to blood, with tissue repertoires likely differing. Naive subsets typically showed greater estimated richness than memory subsets. Sequencing depth was expected to affect clonotype sharing among donors.

Trimming shortened V by 2 bases and J by 6 bases, and 14 bases separated the two germline ends. Germline V gene sequence: CDR1 SGHTA, CDR2 FQGNSA. This CDR3 comprises 15 residues. The material sequenced was naive CD4+ T cells sorted from blood. Subset meaning: CD45RA+ positively selected. V gene TRBV7-2 combines with J gene TRBJ1-5; tentative D call: TRBD1 (5 bases). The TCR sequence derives from a man aged 18 to 29 in good health. CDR3 DNA sequence: TGTGCCAGCAGCTTACAAGGGACTTGGGGTCAGCCCCAGCATTTT. This gives the protein CASSLQGTWGQPQHF.